This T cell receptor beta chain stems from a study of control samples from healthy donors and cancer patients (TCRdb year 2020). Concerning this clone: The antigen it recognizes is unknown. Base qualities are not recorded, but no much larger clone differs from it by a single base.

The library was made by the immunoSEQ multiplex PCR assay. TCRdb carries this immuneACCESS record with in-frame sequences only. Its versions omit some clonotypes, under half of them owing to an unresolved V gene in the studies checked, with the rest unexplained. This sample has some 100,000 clones in its table, and roughly 92% of those were observed once. The ten largest clonotypes hold approximately 3% of the sample. Sequences SGHNT (CDR1) and YYREEE (CDR2) are obtained from the germline V gene (reference sequence). Trimming at the junction amounts to 0 bases on V and 4 bases on J, and the germline ends lie 7 bases apart. Its CDR3 holds 13 amino acids, cysteine through phenylalanine. Only CDR3 DNA is held: 39 bases, read in frame from base 1.

The sequence came from a human donor in good health. The donor label of this sample is uncertain. Sequencing was carried out using blood. The V and J segments used are TRBV5-4 and TRBJ2-5; the D gene remains uncertain. CDR3 sequence: CASSLEGRETQYF. The nucleotides are TGTGCCAGCAGCTTGGAAGGGCGAGAGACCCAGTACTTC.